A single sample gave rise to the 22 T cell receptor beta chains below, sequenced in a study of shared clonotypes between healthy human individuals. Data came from immunoSEQ multiplex PCR; TCRdb stores just in-frame clones and leaves some out. The data hold about 2.2 million clones, with 80% to 95% observed a single time. Only CD45RO-negative cells positively selected for CCR7 counted as naive CD8 cells, so terminally differentiated effector memory CD45RA+ cells were excluded. The sample comprised naive CD8+ T cells from PBMCs. Receptor source: a young man in good health. Some clones in this sample may be carry-over from other donors' samples.

The chain is built from TRBV6-1 and TRBJ2-1; D might be TRBD2 (5 bases). V lost 4 bases and J lost 4, with 17 bases in between. CDR1 MNHNS and CDR2 SASEGT come from the germline V gene. This CDR3 is 16 amino acids long. Written as DNA, the CDR3 is TGTGCCAGCAGTGCACGCTCGGGAATGGGATACAATGAGCAGTTCTTC. Translation gives CASSARSGMGYNEQFF.

This sequence joins TRBV9 and TRBJ2-7; a possible D gene is TRBD1 (5 bases). Trimming cost V 4 bases and J 2 bases, with 13 bases left between them. There are 14 residues in the CDR3. Germline lookup yields CDR1 SGDLS and CDR2 YYNGEE. CDR3 loop: CASSPKVQAYEQYF. CDR3 bases: TGTGCCAGCAGCCCGAAGGTACAGGCCTACGAGCAGTACTTC. The entire variable domain, with the rest obtained from reference TRBV9 and TRBJ2-7, is as follows: DSGVTQTPKHLITATGQRVTLRCSPRSGDLSVYWYQQSLDQGLQFLIQYYNGEERAKGNILERFSAQQFPDLHSELNLSSLELGDSALYFCASSPKVQAYEQYFGPGTRLTVT.

This clone was seen once. This chain uses TRBV13 with TRBJ1-2; D perhaps matches TRBD1 (5 bases). The CDR3 contains 16 residues. The germline gives CDR1 PRHDT, CDR2 FYEKMQ (reference sequence). V was pared by 5 bases and J by 0 bases, with 16 bases between. This CDR3 is CASSPRVISTNYGYTF. The CDR3 DNA is TGTGCCAGCAGCCCCAGGGTAATATCAACTAACTATGGCTACACCTTC.

This sequence joins TRBV27 and TRBJ1-5; unclear D gene. CDR3 length: 13 residues. In germline, CDR1 is MNHEY, CDR2 SMNVEV (reference sequence). V was cut by 6 bases and J by 6 bases, with 12 bases left in between. DNA of the CDR3: TGTGCCAGCAGCGCGCGGGGTGGTCAGCCCCAGCATTTT. It translates to CASSARGGQPQHF.

This clone was counted a single time. This rearrangement joins TRBV7-8 to TRBJ1-1, with D unclear. The germline CDR1 and CDR2 sequences are SGHVS and FQNEAQ. V was shortened by 2 bases and J by 4 bases, with 14 bases between the two germline ends. The CDR3 loop spans 15 amino acids. This chain's CDR3 is CASSLMAFAGTEAFF. CDR3 nucleotide sequence: TGTGCCAGCAGCTTAATGGCTTTTGCGGGCACTGAAGCTTTCTTT.

This chain joins TRBV5-6 and TRBJ2-7; D remains ambiguous. This CDR3 contains 14 residues. CDR1 SGHDT and CDR2 YYEEEE come from the germline V gene. The V end was cut by 0 bases, the J end by 5 bases, with 12 bases between. In DNA form, the CDR3 reads TGTGCCAGCAGCTTGGCAAGGTTGTCCCACGAGCAGTACTTC. This translates into CASSLARLSHEQYF.

The rearrangement links TRBV30 to TRBJ1-1; D may be TRBD1 (5 bases). With 3 bases removed from V and 6 bases from J, the gap between germline ends came to 11 bases. The CDR3 spans 12 residues. The germline V gene encodes CDR1 GTSNPN and CDR2 SVGIG (reference sequence). CDR3 sequence reads: CAWSWGDSEAFF. CDR3 DNA: TGTGCCTGGAGCTGGGGGGACTCTGAAGCTTTCTTT.

The gene calls are TRBV28 and TRBJ2-2; D may be TRBD1 (6 bases). Germline loops: CDR1 MDHEN, CDR2 SYDVKM. The CDR3 runs to 18 residues. V was pared by 7 bases and J by 3 bases, with 24 bases between. CDR3 bases: TGTGCCAGCAACAGATACAGGGTCGTCAGCGAAGACACCGGGGAGCTGTTTTTT. This encodes CASNRYRVVSEDTGELFF.

The chain uses TRBV5-1 and TRBJ1-2, with D possibly matching TRBD1 (6 bases). The CDR3 covers 13 residues. Trimming pared 2 bases from V and 4 bases from J, leaving 9 bases between. The germline CDR1 and CDR2 sequences are SGHRS and YFSETQ. The CDR3 DNA is TGCGCCAGCAGCTTAGAGGGGGTCTATGGCTACACCTTC. Translating it yields CASSLEGVYGYTF.

In DNA form, the CDR3 reads TGTGCCAGCAGCTTAAAGGCGGGAGGGGTGGATGAGCAGTTCTTC. This codes for CASSLKAGGVDEQFF. The rearrangement links TRBV7-3 to TRBJ2-1, with 9 bases fitting TRBD2. This CDR3 is 15 amino acids long. The V gene end was trimmed by 1 base and the J gene end by 8 bases; junction bases not matched to a gene: 6. The germline V gene encodes CDR1 SGHTA and CDR2 FQGTGA. The full variable domain, with the rest looked up from reference TRBV7-3 and TRBJ2-1, is GAGVSQTPSNKVTEKGKYVELRCDPISGHTALYWYRQSLGQGPEFLIYFQGTGAADDSGLPNDRFFAVRPEGSVSTLKIQRTERGDSAVYLCASSLKAGGVDEQFFGPGTRLTVL.

The chain employs TRBV28 and TRBJ1-1; no firm D call. Germline loops: CDR1 MDHEN, CDR2 SYDVKM. The CDR3 consists of 11 residues. V was pared by 11 bases and J by 0 bases, with 7 bases between. CDR3 coding DNA: TGTGCCGCCGGGGTGAACACTGAAGCTTTCTTT. This codes for CAAGVNTEAFF.

This chain links TRBV19 with TRBJ1-3; 9 nucleotides align to TRBD1. CDR3 size: 15 residues. V lost 5 bases, J lost 2 bases, and 4 bases stayed unmatched. Germline V CDR1 and CDR2: LNHDA, SQIVND (reference sequence). CDR3 nucleotide sequence: TGTGCCAGTAGTCCCCGGACAGGGGCTGGAAACACCATATATTTT. It codes for CASSPRTGAGNTIYF.

The V call is TRBV18, the J call TRBJ2-5; no reliable D call. The germline V gene has CDR1 KGHSH and CDR2 LQKENI. V was clipped by 6 bases and J by 2 bases, with 13 bases between them. There are 14 residues in the CDR3. In nucleotides, the CDR3 is TGTGCCAGCTCGATTACAGTCGTGCAAGAGACCCAGTACTTC. It translates to CASSITVVQETQYF. The full variable domain, its missing parts supplied by reference TRBV18 and TRBJ2-5, is NAGVMQNPRHLVRRRGQEARLRCSPMKGHSHVYWYRQLPEEGLKFMVYLQKENIIDESGMPKERFSAEFPKEGPSILRIQQVVRGDSAAYFCASSITVVQETQYFGPGTRLLVL.

The chain couples TRBV29-1 to TRBJ1-1; possibly TRBD1 for D (6 bases). The CDR3 contains 16 residues. The germline V and J ends were trimmed by 5 bases and 0 bases, with 19 bases remaining between them. Germline lookup yields CDR1 SQVTM and CDR2 ANQGSEA. The chain's CDR3 is CSVPKTGPILNTEAFF. CDR3 DNA: TGCAGCGTTCCCAAGACAGGACCGATTCTGAACACTGAAGCTTTCTTT.

The rearrangement uses TRBV6-1 and TRBJ2-7, with 7 bases aligning to TRBD1. This CDR3 is built from 12 residues. Germline V gives CDR1 MNHNS, CDR2 SASEGT. J lost 2 bases, V lost 6 bases, and 1 base had no gene match. The CDR3 spells CASRGQTYEQYF. For the CDR3, the DNA is TGTGCCAGCAGGGGACAGACCTACGAGCAGTACTTC.

This clone was counted once. V gene TRBV7-9 combines with J gene TRBJ2-3, with D uncertain. Trimming took off 5 bases at V and 3 bases at J, with 12 bases between the two ends. The CDR3 consists of 14 residues. Germline V CDR1 and CDR2: SEHNR, FQNEAQ (reference sequence). The CDR3 bases are TGTGCCAGCAGCCCACAGTCACGTACAGATACGCAGTATTTT. It yields the protein CASSPQSRTDTQYF. The full variable domain, with the rest looked up from reference TRBV7-9 and TRBJ2-3, is DTGVSQNPRHKITKRGQNVTFRCDPISEHNRLYWYRQTLGQGPEFLTYFQNEAQLEKSRLLSDRFSAERPKGSFSTLEIQRTEQGDSAMYLCASSPQSRTDTQYFGPGTRLTVL.

The chain is built from TRBV27 and TRBJ1-4; 11 bases match TRBD1. The V gene's germline CDR1 is MNHEY and CDR2 SMNVEV (reference sequence). V lost 0 bases to trimming and J lost 10 bases; unmatched junction nucleotides: 4. This CDR3 is built from 15 residues. CDR3 amino acids: CASSLSGTGGTKLFF. The CDR3 DNA follows: TGTGCCAGCAGTTTATCTGGGACAGGGGGGACAAAACTGTTTTTT.

The J gene is TRBJ2-7, the V gene TRBV11-1; D perhaps matches TRBD1 (6 bases). Germline V lookup: CDR1 SGHAT, CDR2 FQDESV (reference sequence). The V end was cut by 5 bases, the J end by 0 bases, with 11 bases between. This CDR3 spans 14 amino acids. The CDR3 sequence: CASSPLDSSYEQYF. For the CDR3, the DNA is TGTGCCAGCAGCCCCCTGGACAGCTCCTACGAGCAGTACTTC.

Concerning this clone itself: Other DNA sequences in the same sample also yield this CDR3. The CDR3 loop is CASSLGSGHNEQFF. The CDR3 nucleotides are TGTGCCAGCAGCTTAGGATCCGGGCACAATGAGCAGTTCTTC. The rearrangement uses TRBV7-3 and TRBJ2-1; D gene uncertain. The CDR3 totals 14 residues. V was clipped by 2 bases and J by 5 bases, with 10 bases between them. Germline V gene sequence: CDR1 SGHTA, CDR2 FQGTGA.

The rearrangement joins TRBV7-9 to TRBJ2-7; D may be TRBD2 (6 bases). The CDR3 has 12 residues. Looked up from germline, CDR1 is SEHNR and CDR2 is FQNEAQ (reference sequence). The V end was cut by 8 bases, the J end by 4 bases, with 12 bases between. DNA for the CDR3: TGTGCCAGCCTTGGGCGGGATTACGAGCAGTACTTC. Its translation: CASLGRDYEQYF. The full variable domain, with the rest looked up from reference TRBV7-9 and TRBJ2-7, is DTGVSQNPRHKITKRGQNVTFRCDPISEHNRLYWYRQTLGQGPEFLTYFQNEAQLEKSRLLSDRFSAERPKGSFSTLEIQRTEQGDSAMYLCASLGRDYEQYFGPGTRLTVT.

The chain joins TRBV13 to TRBJ2-1; possibly TRBD2 for D (5 bases). This CDR3 has 13 amino acids. Germline CDR1 and CDR2: PRHDT and FYEKMQ (reference sequence). The ends were cut back, 5 bases at V and 8 bases at J, with 13 bases in the middle. CDR3 in amino acids: CASSDSSTHEQFF. The CDR3 DNA follows: TGTGCCAGCAGCGATTCTAGCACACATGAGCAGTTCTTC.

This sequence joins TRBV19 and TRBJ2-6, with TRBD1 matching 8 bases. Losses at the gene ends were 5 bases for V and 2 bases for J; bases not matched to a gene: 8. The CDR3 spans 17 residues. CDR1 is LNHDA and CDR2 is SQIVND in the germline V gene (reference sequence). For the CDR3, the DNA is TGTGCCAGTAGTTCTCTGTGGACAGGGACTGGGGCCAACGTCCTGACTTTC. It yields the protein CASSSLWTGTGANVLTF.